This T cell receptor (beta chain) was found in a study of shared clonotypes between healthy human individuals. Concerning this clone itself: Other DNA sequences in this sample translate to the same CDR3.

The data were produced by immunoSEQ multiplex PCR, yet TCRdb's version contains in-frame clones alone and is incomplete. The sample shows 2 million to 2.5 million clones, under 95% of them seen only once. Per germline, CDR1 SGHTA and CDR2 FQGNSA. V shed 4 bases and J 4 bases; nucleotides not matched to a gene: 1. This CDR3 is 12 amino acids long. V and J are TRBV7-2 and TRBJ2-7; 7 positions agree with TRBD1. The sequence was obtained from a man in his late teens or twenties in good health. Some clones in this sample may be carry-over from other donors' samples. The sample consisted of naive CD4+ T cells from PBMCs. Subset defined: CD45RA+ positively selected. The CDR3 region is CASSSQGYEQYF. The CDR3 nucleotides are TGTGCCAGCAGCTCACAGGGGTACGAGCAGTACTTC. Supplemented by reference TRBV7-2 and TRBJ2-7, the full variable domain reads GAGVSQSPSNKVTEKGKDVELRCDPISGHTALYWYRQSLGQGLEFLIYFQGNSAPDKSGLPSDRFSAERTGGSVSTLTIQRTQQEDSAVYLCASSSQGYEQYFGPGTRLTVT.